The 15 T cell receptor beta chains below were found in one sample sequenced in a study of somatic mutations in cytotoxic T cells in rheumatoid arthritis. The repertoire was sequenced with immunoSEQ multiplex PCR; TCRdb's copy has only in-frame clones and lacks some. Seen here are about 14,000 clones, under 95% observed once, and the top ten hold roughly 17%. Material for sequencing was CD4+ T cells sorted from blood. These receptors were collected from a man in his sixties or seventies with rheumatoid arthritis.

The CDR3 region has the DNA TGCGCCAGCAGCTCTTGGACTAGCGGGGGTTATGAGCAGTTCTTC. Its protein product is CASSSWTSGGYEQFF. The rearrangement uses TRBV5-1 and TRBJ2-1; 13 nucleotides agree with TRBD2. Germline V gives CDR1 SGHRS, CDR2 YFSETQ. The CDR3 consists of 15 residues. Trimming cost V 3 bases and J 8 bases; bases outside gene matches: 5.

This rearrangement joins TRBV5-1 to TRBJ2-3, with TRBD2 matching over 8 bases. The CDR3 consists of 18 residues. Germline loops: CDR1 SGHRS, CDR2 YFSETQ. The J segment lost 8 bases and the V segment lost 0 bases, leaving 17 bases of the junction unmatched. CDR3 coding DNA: TGCGCCAGCAGCTTGGGTGGCGGCGGGAGGCCCATGGGCGGTACGCAGTATTTT. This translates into CASSLGGGGRPMGGTQYF.

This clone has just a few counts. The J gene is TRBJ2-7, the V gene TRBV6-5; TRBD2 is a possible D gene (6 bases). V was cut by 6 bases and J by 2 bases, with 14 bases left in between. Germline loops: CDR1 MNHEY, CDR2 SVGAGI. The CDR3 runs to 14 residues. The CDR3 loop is CASSRGLDTYEQYF. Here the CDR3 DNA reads TGTGCCAGCAGCCGGGGACTGGATACCTACGAGCAGTACTTC.

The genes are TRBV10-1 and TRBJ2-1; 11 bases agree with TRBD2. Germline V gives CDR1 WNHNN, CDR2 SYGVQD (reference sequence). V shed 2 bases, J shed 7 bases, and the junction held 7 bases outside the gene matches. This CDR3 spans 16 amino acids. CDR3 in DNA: TGCGCCAGCAGTGAGAGTAGCGGGGGGGCCGTGAATGAGCAGTTCTTC. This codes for CASSESSGGAVNEQFF.

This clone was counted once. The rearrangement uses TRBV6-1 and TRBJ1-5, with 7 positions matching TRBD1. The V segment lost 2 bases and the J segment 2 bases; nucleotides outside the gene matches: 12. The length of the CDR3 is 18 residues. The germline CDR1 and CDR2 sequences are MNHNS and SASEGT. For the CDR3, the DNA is TGTGCCAGCAGTGAAAAACCAAAAAGAACAGGGGGCAATCAGCCCCAGCATTTT. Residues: CASSEKPKRTGGNQPQHF.

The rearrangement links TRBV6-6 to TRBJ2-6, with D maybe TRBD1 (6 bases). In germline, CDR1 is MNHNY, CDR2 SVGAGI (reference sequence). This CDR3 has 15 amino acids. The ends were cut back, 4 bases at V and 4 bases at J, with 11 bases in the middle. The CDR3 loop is CASSSQGPGANVLTF. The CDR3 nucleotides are TGTGCCAGCAGTTCACAGGGTCCCGGGGCCAACGTCCTGACTTTC.

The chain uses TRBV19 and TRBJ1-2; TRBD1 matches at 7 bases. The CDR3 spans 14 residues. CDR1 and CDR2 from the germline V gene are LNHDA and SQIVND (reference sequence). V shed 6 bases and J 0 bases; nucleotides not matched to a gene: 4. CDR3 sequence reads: CASSRQGANYGYTF. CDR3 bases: TGTGCCAGTAGCCGACAGGGAGCTAACTATGGCTACACCTTC.

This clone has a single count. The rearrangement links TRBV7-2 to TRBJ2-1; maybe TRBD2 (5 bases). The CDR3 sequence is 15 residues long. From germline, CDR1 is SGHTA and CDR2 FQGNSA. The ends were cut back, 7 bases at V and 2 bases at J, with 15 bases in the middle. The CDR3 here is CASTYSVSAYNEQFF. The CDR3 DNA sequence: TGTGCCAGCACCTATAGCGTCTCTGCCTACAATGAGCAGTTCTTC.

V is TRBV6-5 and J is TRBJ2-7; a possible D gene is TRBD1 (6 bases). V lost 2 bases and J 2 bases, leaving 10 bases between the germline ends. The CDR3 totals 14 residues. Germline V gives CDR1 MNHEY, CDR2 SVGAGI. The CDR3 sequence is CASSYATGPYEQYF. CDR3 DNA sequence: TGTGCCAGCAGTTACGCGACAGGCCCCTACGAGCAGTACTTC.

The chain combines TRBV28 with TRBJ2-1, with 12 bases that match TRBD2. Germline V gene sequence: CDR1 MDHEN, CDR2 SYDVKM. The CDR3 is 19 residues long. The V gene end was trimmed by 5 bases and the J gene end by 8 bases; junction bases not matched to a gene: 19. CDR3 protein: CASSPGLAGGPRGGDEQFF. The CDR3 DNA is TGTGCCAGCAGTCCTGGCCTAGCGGGAGGGCCTCGGGGTGGGGATGAGCAGTTCTTC.

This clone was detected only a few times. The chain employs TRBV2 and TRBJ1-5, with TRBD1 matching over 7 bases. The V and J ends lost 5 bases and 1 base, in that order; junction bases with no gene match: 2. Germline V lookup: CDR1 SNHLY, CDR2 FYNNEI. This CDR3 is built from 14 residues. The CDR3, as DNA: TGTGCCAGCAGTAAGACAGGGAGCAATCAGCCCCAGCATTTT. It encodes CASSKTGSNQPQHF.

Written as DNA, the CDR3 is TGTGCCAGCAGTTTAGCCGGGGACATTCAGTACTTC. The encoded protein is CASSLAGDIQYF. The V and J genes are TRBV2 and TRBJ2-4, with a weak D call TRBD2 (5 bases). CDR1 SNHLY and CDR2 FYNNEI come from the germline V gene. The CDR3 loop spans 12 amino acids. The V and J ends lost 5 bases and 8 bases respectively, with 10 bases between them.

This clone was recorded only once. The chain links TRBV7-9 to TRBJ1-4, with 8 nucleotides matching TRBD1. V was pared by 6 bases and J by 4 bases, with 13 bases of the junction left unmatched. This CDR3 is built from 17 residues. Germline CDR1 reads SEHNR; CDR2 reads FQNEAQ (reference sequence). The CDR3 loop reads CASRRGTGGSFNEKLFF. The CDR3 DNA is TGTGCCAGCAGACGCGGGACAGGAGGGAGCTTTAATGAAAAACTGTTTTTT. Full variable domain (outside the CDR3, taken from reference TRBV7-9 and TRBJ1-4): DTGVSQNPRHKITKRGQNVTFRCDPISEHNRLYWYRQTLGQGPEFLTYFQNEAQLEKSRLLSDRFSAERPKGSFSTLEIQRTEQGDSAMYLCASRRGTGGSFNEKLFFGSGTQLSVL.

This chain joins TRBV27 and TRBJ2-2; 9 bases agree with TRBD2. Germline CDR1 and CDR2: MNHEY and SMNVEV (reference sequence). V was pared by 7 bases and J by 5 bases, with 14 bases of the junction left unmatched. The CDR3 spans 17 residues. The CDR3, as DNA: TGTGCCAGCACCGTAGGAAGCGGGAGGTCGTTTACCGGGGAGCTGTTTTTT. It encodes CASTVGSGRSFTGELFF.

This CDR3 is CASSSAGVVGYGYTF. CDR3 DNA: TGTGCCAGCAGTTCTGCAGGGGTCGTCGGCTATGGCTACACCTTC. The V gene is TRBV27, the J gene TRBJ1-2; the D gene is possibly TRBD1 (6 bases). CDR1 MNHEY and CDR2 SMNVEV come from the germline V gene (reference sequence). Trimming took off 4 bases at V and 4 bases at J, with 16 bases between the two ends. The CDR3 runs 15 residues.